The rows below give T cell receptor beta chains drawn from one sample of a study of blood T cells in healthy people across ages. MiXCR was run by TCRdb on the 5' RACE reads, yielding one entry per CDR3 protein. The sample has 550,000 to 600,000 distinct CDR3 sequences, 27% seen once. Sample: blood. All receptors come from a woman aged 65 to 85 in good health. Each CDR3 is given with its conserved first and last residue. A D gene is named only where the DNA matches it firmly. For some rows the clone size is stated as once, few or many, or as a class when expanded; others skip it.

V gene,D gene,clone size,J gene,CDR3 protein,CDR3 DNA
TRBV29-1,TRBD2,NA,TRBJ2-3,CSVEDPYRGGIVTATQYF,TGCAGCGTTGAAGATCCCTATCGGGGGGGCATAGTTACTGCTACGCAGTATTTT
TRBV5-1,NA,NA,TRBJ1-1,CASSPGARNTEAFF,TGCGCCAGCAGCCCCGGGGCGCGGAACACTGAAGCTTTCTTT
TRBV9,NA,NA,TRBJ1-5,CASSLNIRDPQHF,TGTGCCAGCAGCCTGAACATCCGGGATCCCCAGCATTTT
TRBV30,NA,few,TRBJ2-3,CAWSETSDGDTQYF,TGTGCCTGGAGTGAGACTTCAGACGGAGATACGCAGTATTTT
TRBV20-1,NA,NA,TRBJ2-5,CSARDSRIYQETQYF,TGCAGTGCTAGAGATTCGCGGATATATCAAGAGACCCAGTACTTC
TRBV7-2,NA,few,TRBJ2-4,CASSVRVGGKGIQYF,TGTGCCAGCAGCGTCCGGGTTGGGGGGAAAGGCATTCAGTACTTC
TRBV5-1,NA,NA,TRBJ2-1,CATYPERSSYNEQFF,TGCGCCACATATCCGGAACGGAGCTCCTACAATGAGCAGTTCTTC
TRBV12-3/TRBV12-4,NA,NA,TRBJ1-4,CASSLSRQRNEKLFF,TGTGCCAGCAGTTTAAGTCGACAGCGTAATGAAAAACTGTTTTTT
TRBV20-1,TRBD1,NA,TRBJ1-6,CSASRGPGGSPLHF,TGCAGTGCTTCAAGGGGGCCCGGGGGTTCACCCCTCCACTTT
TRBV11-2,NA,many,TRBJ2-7,CASSFSHRAYEQYF,TGTGCCAGCAGCTTTTCACACAGGGCCTACGAGCAGTACTTC
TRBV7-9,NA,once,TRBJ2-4,CASSLASFAKNIQYF,TGTGCCAGCAGCTTAGCTAGCTTCGCCAAAAACATTCAGTACTTC
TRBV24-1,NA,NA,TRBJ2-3,CATSDSGPSAHTDTQYF,TGTGCCACCAGTGATTCGGGACCTTCCGCGCACACAGATACGCAGTATTTT
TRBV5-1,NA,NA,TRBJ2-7,CASSPAGTDTYEQYF,TGCGCCAGCAGCCCGGCGGGGACGGACACCTACGAGCAGTACTTC
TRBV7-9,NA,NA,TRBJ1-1,CASSPFGGVRKFEAFF,TGTGCCAGCAGCCCCTTCGGGGGAGTCAGGAAATTTGAAGCTTTCTTT
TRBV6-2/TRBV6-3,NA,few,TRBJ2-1,CASSQGGSGYNEQFF,TGTGCCAGCAGTCAGGGGGGGTCAGGGTACAATGAGCAGTTCTTC
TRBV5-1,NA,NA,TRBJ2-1,CASGPTPGSYNEQFF,TGCGCCAGCGGCCCGACTCCCGGCTCTTACAATGAGCAGTTCTTC